The 4 T cell receptor beta chains given below trace back to one sample, sequenced in a study of control samples from healthy donors and cancer patients. Sequencing used immunoSEQ multiplex PCR; TCRdb keeps in-frame clones, though not all of them. The table lists under 200,000 clones, about 94% of them singletons. Sequencing was performed on blood. The receptors come from a woman aged 40 to 50 in good health.

The chain carries TRBV29-1 and TRBJ2-7, with D perhaps matching TRBD1 (6 bases). Germline CDR1 SQVTM, CDR2 ANQGSEA. This CDR3 has 11 amino acids. Trimming removed 1 base from V and 11 bases from J, with 12 bases in between. CDR3 nucleotides: TGCAGCGTTGAAGTCGGACAGAGAAAGTACTTC. It translates to CSVEVGQRKYF.

This chain joins TRBV5-1 and TRBJ1-1; TRBD1 agrees at 9 bases. V lost 5 bases to trimming and J lost 6 bases; unmatched junction nucleotides: 11. Germline V CDR1 and CDR2: SGHRS, YFSETQ. There are 15 residues in the CDR3. The CDR3 nucleotides read TGCGCCAGCAGACAATTTACCGGGACAGGGTCTGAAGCTTTCTTT. Translating gives CASRQFTGTGSEAFF. Using reference TRBV5-1 and TRBJ1-1 for the parts outside the CDR3, the full variable domain is KAGVTQTPRYLIKTRGQQVTLSCSPISGHRSVSWYQQTPGQGLQFLFEYFSETQRNKGNFPGRFSGRQFSNSRSEMNVSTLELGDSALYLCASRQFTGTGSEAFFGQGTRLTVV.

The CDR3 DNA is TGTGCCAGCAGGGAATATGATCAGCCCCAGCATTTT. This sequence encodes CASREYDQPQHF. This chain connects TRBV12-3 or TRBV12-4 to TRBJ1-5; no clear D. Trimming removed 6 bases from V and 5 bases from J, with 8 bases in between. The CDR3 has 12 amino acids.

This rearrangement joins TRBV7-3 to TRBJ2-6; the D call may be TRBD1 or TRBD2 (5 bases each). This CDR3 has 19 residues. Trimming left V 2 bases short and J 0 bases short, with 17 bases between. Per germline, CDR1 SGHTA and CDR2 FQGTGA. This CDR3 reads CASSLALPGRGSGANVLTF. The CDR3 region has the DNA TGTGCCAGCAGCTTAGCCCTCCCGGGACGGGGCTCTGGGGCCAACGTCCTGACTTTC.